This TCR beta chain was documented in a study of cytomegalovirus exposure and HLA in healthy donors (dated by TCRdb to about 2017). A note on the overall study: According to a later analysis, one platform produced both the roughly 120 validation repertoires and the 670 or so repertoires of the first cohort. A separate validation cohort of roughly 130 different subjects was used in addition to the approximately 610-subject first cohort. The study was designed to test whether signatures of past pathogen exposure could be identified by cataloging public T cell receptors. To predict cytomegalovirus infection status, the study brought together high-throughput TCR immunosequencing, statistical association of individual TCRs with disease status, and machine learning.

Library prep was done by the immunoSEQ multiplex PCR assay. Processing in the source paper ran as follows. To diagnose cytomegalovirus status from the catalog of TCR beta chain sequences, a statistical classification framework was built. What TCRdb holds here is the immuneACCESS table cut down to in-frame rearrangements. Part of the clones is not present; checked against another copy, under half of the missing clones reflect an unresolved V gene, and the others are unexplained. V and J calls and clone size are those listed in that table; D and trimming were worked out from the DNA. The sample table contains under 400,000 clones; only one count was recorded for 88% of them. Approximately 0.9% of the sample belongs to the ten largest clones. Separate from the approximately 730-subject first cohort, the validation cohort of 90 to 150 subjects was the group to which the donors belonged. The paper's findings and limits, for the study overall: It was suggested by the authors that the approach could potentially be generalized to other disease states and immunological phenotypes. Most TCR sequences were observed very rarely across donors, whereas some public TCRs were present in many individuals. Cytomegalovirus status was reported to be diagnosed by the classifier with high specificity and sensitivity in both the original and validation cohorts. All 120 or so repertoires were used to score co-occurrence in the validation cohort in a later analysis, because that analysis had no HLA typing for the cohort. In the study, 164 TCR beta chains were listed as associated with cytomegalovirus. Three of the identified cytomegalovirus-associated TCR beta chains were confirmed in vitro to be specific for cytomegalovirus antigens. Of the cluster scores, about 94% were above 0 in a later analysis, which found that TCRs clustered in the first cohort also tended to co-occur in the roughly 130 validation repertoires.

V is trimmed back by 3 bases and J by 3 bases, and the junction contains 2 bases that no gene match accounts for. In the germline V gene (reference sequence), CDR1 corresponds to LNHDA and CDR2 to SQIVND. The CDR3 goes from the cysteine to the phenylalanine over 13 residues. Left in the record is the CDR3 DNA by itself, 39 bases read in frame from the first base. As to this clone: The antigen it binds to is not known. The input lacks base qualities; no much larger clone sits a single base away. This sample also contains other DNA sequences that code for the same CDR3.

The source of this sequence is a man aged 25-40 years in good health and CMV-seronegative. This chain is built from TRBV19 and TRBJ2-7; 7 bases in the junction line up with TRBD1. The sample comprised PBMCs. The CDR3 corresponds to CASSIRDSYEQYF. The DNA sequence is as follows: TGTGCCAGTAGTATCAGGGACAGCTACGAGCAGTACTTC. Full variable domain (CDR3 extended with the reference TRBV19 and TRBJ2-7 proteins): DGGITQSPKYLFRKEGQNVTLSCEQNLNHDAMYWYRQDPGQGLRLIYYSQIVNDFQKGDIAEGYSVSREKKESFPLTVTSAQKNPTAFYLCASSIRDSYEQYFGPGTRLTVT.